Sequencing of this TCR beta chain was carried out in a study of blood T cells in healthy people across ages. Donors ranged from about 6 to 95 years old and were healthy Caucasians in Russia. Study observations and caveats: Per million T cells, TCR beta diversity dropped roughly linearly as age increased.

This clonotype came up once. Its matching antigen is unknown. It was with a sample-barcoded 5' primer and a J-beta primer mix that a second PCR of roughly 6 to 12 cycles was run. From the 5' RACE reads, TCRdb called clonotypes with MiXCR, one entry per CDR3 protein. The table shows over 700,000 distinct CDR3 sequences, with less than 70% occurring only once. CDR1 and CDR2 (germline): DFQATT, SNEGSKA (reference sequence). The CDR3 is made up of 13 amino acids. V trimming: 5 bases; J trimming: 4 bases; junction bases outside the gene matches: 5. This clonotype originated in a man aged 80 or over in good health. The V and J genes are TRBV20-1 and TRBJ2-3; 8 bases are a match to TRBD2. The sample consisted of blood. The CDR3 is CSAWKAGADTQYF. Written as DNA, the CDR3 is TGCAGTGCTTGGAAAGCGGGAGCAGATACGCAGTATTTT.